This T cell receptor beta chain appears in the sequencing data of a study of T cells in Graves' hyperthyroidism and ophthalmopathy. The CDR3 runs 12 residues. Germline CDR1 DFQATT, CDR2 SNEGSKA (reference sequence). V lost 5 bases to trimming and J lost 8 bases; unmatched junction nucleotides: 8. Remarks on this clonotype: Its antigen is not known.

Study-level findings and limits: A model built on 13 V-J features separated ophthalmopathy from stable hyperthyroidism. Most clonotypes expanded in the thyroid (above 0.001) were also present in blood.

Using RNA transcripts as the source, TCR beta CDR3 regions were amplified. First-round RT-PCR targeting the TCR CDR3 was performed with the HTBI primer set. TCRdb re-called the multiplex PCR reads with MiXCR, one entry per CDR3 protein. The profile shows roughly 530,000 distinct CDR3 sequences, approximately 17% of them singletons. On the basis of clinical symptoms, serum thyroxine and TRAb, thyroid ultrasound and orbital computed tomography, diagnoses were made. The chain joins TRBV20-1 to TRBJ1-2, with 7 nucleotides matching TRBD1. Sequences were obtained from blood. The sequence came from a woman younger than 35 with Graves' ophthalmopathy. The DNA for the CDR3 is TGCAGTGCTCCACCGACAGGGAGAGGCTACACCTTC. It codes for CSAPPTGRGYTF.